This T cell receptor (beta chain) was sequenced for a study of identical twins. The study, taken as a whole, reports: The degree of excess twin sharing was weaker in beta out-of-frame sequences.

Notes on this clonotype: What it recognizes is unknown.

A template switching step contributed a universal primer site, while unique molecular identifiers were present in the cDNA. TCRdb reprocessed the 5' RACE reads via MiXCR and lists one record per CDR3 protein. Among nearly 650,000 distinct CDR3 sequences listed, just over 7% were seen once. In every case, the donor was a healthy Caucasian. A further study also used this sample, focusing on yellow fever vaccine responses in identical twins.

This sequence originates from a woman aged 18-29 years in good health. The sample taken for sequencing was PBMCs.

The CDR3 spells CASRLLGENIQYF. DNA of the CDR3: TGTGCCAGTCGTCTTCTAGGGGAAAACATTCAGTACTTC. The rearrangement links TRBV19 to TRBJ2-4; a possible D gene is TRBD1 (5 bases). The CDR3 extends over 13 amino acids. Trimming left V 8 bases short and J 5 bases short, with 13 bases between. Germline lookup yields CDR1 LNHDA and CDR2 SQIVND (reference sequence).